The entry below describes one T cell receptor (beta chain). Its antigen is not known. These data originate in a study of cytomegalovirus exposure and HLA in healthy donors. Produced via immunoSEQ multiplex PCR; TCRdb's table is partial and in-frame only. Of fewer than 400,000 clones in the sample, about nine tenths were seen once. The CDR3 is 16 amino acids. Germline assignment: CDR1 MNHEY and CDR2 SMNVEV (reference sequence). V was shortened by 0 bases and J by 2 bases, with 14 bases between the two germline ends. Study-wide points: Most TCR sequences were rare, but some public TCRs occurred in many donors. It was approximately 160 TCR beta chains that were listed as cytomegalovirus-associated. The classifier, whose performance was assessed in both the original and validation cohorts, reportedly diagnosed cytomegalovirus status with high specificity and sensitivity. According to a subsequent analysis, TCR clusters from the first cohort were inclined to appear together in the 90 to 150 validation repertoires.

The source material was PBMCs. The sequence was collected from a woman aged 18-29 years in good health and CMV-seronegative. The V gene is TRBV27, the J gene TRBJ2-7, with a possible D match to TRBD2 (6 bases). Here the CDR3 DNA reads TGTGCCAGCAGTTTATCTAGCGGAGTAATAGCCTACGAGCAGTACTTC. This translates into CASSLSSGVIAYEQYF.